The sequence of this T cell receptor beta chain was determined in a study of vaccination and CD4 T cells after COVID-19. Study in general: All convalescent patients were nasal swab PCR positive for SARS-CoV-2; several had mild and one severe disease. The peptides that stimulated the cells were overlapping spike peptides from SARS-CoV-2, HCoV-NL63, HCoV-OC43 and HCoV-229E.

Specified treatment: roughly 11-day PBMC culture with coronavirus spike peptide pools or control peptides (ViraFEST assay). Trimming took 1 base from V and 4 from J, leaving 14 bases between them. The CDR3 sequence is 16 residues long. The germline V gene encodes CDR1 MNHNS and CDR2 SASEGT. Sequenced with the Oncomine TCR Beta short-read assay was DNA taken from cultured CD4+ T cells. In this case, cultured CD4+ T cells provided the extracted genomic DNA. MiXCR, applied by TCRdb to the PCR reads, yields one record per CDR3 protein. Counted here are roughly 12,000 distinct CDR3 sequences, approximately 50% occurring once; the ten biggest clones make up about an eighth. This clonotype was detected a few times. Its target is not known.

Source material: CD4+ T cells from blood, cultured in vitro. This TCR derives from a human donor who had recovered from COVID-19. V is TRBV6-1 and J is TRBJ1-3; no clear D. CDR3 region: CASSEGRNALGNTIYF. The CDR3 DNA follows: TGTGCCAGCAGTGAAGGGCGGAATGCTCTGGGAAACACCATATATTTT.